The 26 T cell receptor beta chains reported below all come from one sample, sequenced in a study of blood T cell repertoires in COVID-19. Method: immunoSEQ multiplex PCR; TCRdb's copy keeps in-frame clones and lacks some. The sample has some 71,000 clones; about nine tenths are singletons. The sequenced material came from peripheral blood. The receptor set was obtained from a woman younger than 35 with acute or convalescent COVID-19.

The V call is TRBV2, the J call TRBJ1-1, with D maybe TRBD1 (6 bases). V was shortened by 8 bases and J by 4 bases, with 14 bases between the two germline ends. The CDR3 runs 13 residues. Germline V gene sequence: CDR1 SNHLY, CDR2 FYNNEI. The CDR3 loop is CASVLGAATEAFF. CDR3 bases: TGTGCCAGCGTCCTGGGGGCGGCCACTGAAGCTTTCTTT. Full variable domain (remainder filled in from reference TRBV2 and TRBJ1-1): EPEVTQTPSHQVTQMGQEVILRCVPISNHLYFYWYRQILGQKVEFLVSFYNNEISEKSEIFDDQFSVERPDGSNFTLKIRSTKLEDSAMYFCASVLGAATEAFFGQGTRLTVV.

The gene calls are TRBV7-8 and TRBJ2-7; D is unresolved. The CDR3 loop spans 12 amino acids. Germline V gene lookup returns CDR1 SGHVS and CDR2 FQNEAQ. V was pared by 5 bases and J by 0 bases, with 5 bases between. CDR3: CASSQHSYEQYF. CDR3 coding DNA: TGTGCCAGCAGCCAACACTCCTACGAGCAGTACTTC.

This clone turned up a few times. DNA of the CDR3: TGTGCCAGCAGCTTAGGGCGGGGGGCTCACTATGGCTACACCTTC. It encodes CASSLGRGAHYGYTF. V is TRBV7-9 and J is TRBJ1-2; tentative D call: TRBD1 (6 bases). V was clipped by 1 base and J by 3 bases, with 12 bases between them. The CDR3 is 15 amino acids. Germline CDR1 SEHNR, CDR2 FQNEAQ (reference sequence).

V is TRBV5-5 and J is TRBJ1-2, with D maybe TRBD1 (5 bases). V dropped 0 bases and J dropped 4 bases, with 13 bases sitting between them. CDR1 is SGHKS, CDR2 YYEKEE, per germline (reference sequence). The CDR3 loop spans 15 amino acids. The CDR3 region has the DNA TGTGCCAGCAGCTTGGTAGAGGGACTTGCCTATGGCTACACCTTC. This translates into CASSLVEGLAYGYTF. The variable domain in full, completed from reference TRBV5-5 and TRBJ1-2, reads DAGVTQSPTHLIKTRGQQVTLRCSPISGHKSVSWYQQVLGQGPQFIFQYYEKEERGRGNFPDRFSARQFPNYSSELNVNALLLGDSALYLCASSLVEGLAYGYTFGSGTRLTVV.

The rearrangement links TRBV7-9 to TRBJ2-7, with 11 bases matching TRBD2. The length of the CDR3 is 16 residues. CDR1 and CDR2 (germline): SEHNR, FQNEAQ (reference sequence). With V trimmed by 5 bases and J by 5 bases, 11 bases remained unmatched. CDR3 amino acids: CASSPKTSGIIHEQYF. CDR3 sequence (DNA): TGTGCCAGCAGCCCCAAGACTAGCGGGATAATCCACGAGCAGTACTTC.

This clone has only a few counts. V is TRBV5-1 and J is TRBJ2-1, with 12 bases aligning to TRBD2. The CDR3 spans 15 residues. The germline V gene has CDR1 SGHRS and CDR2 YFSETQ. J gave up 8 bases and V 5 bases, and 8 bases lay outside the gene matches. The CDR3 is CASRAGLAGSDEQFF. The CDR3, as DNA: TGCGCCAGCAGGGCAGGACTAGCGGGGAGCGATGAGCAGTTCTTC.

The chain combines TRBV7-9 with TRBJ1-2; 9 bases fit TRBD1. J lost 6 bases, V lost 5 bases, and 10 bases had no gene match. This CDR3 comprises 15 residues. CDR1 SEHNR and CDR2 FQNEAQ come from the germline V gene (reference sequence). Written as DNA, the CDR3 is TGTGCCAGCAGCGCGGACAGGGGAGGATCGCATGGCTACACCTTC. It specifies CASSADRGGSHGYTF.

This chain connects TRBV2 to TRBJ1-4; TRBD1 agrees at 9 bases. The V gene's germline CDR1 is SNHLY and CDR2 FYNNEI. This CDR3 spans 14 amino acids. Trimming took 9 bases from V and 4 from J; bases not matched to a gene: 6. CDR3 loop: CASRDRVGNEKLFF. Written as DNA, the CDR3 is TGTGCCAGTCGGGACAGGGTTGGTAATGAAAAACTGTTTTTT.

The chain carries TRBV19 and TRBJ1-5; unclear D gene. Per germline, CDR1 LNHDA and CDR2 SQIVND (reference sequence). This CDR3 has 13 amino acids. The ends were cut back, 4 bases at V and 9 bases at J, with 13 bases in the middle. CDR3 bases: TGTGCCAGTAGTACGGAACGGGGAATGCCCCAGCATTTT. Residues: CASSTERGMPQHF. Filled out from reference TRBV19 and TRBJ1-5, the complete variable domain reads DGGITQSPKYLFRKEGQNVTLSCEQNLNHDAMYWYRQDPGQGLRLIYYSQIVNDFQKGDIAEGYSVSREKKESFPLTVTSAQKNPTAFYLCASSTERGMPQHFGDGTRLSIL.

V gene TRBV6-5 combines with J gene TRBJ1-2; D might be TRBD1 (6 bases). V lost 4 bases and J lost 7, with 16 bases in between. Germline CDR1 reads MNHEY; CDR2 reads SVGAGI. The CDR3 runs 14 residues. CDR3 region: CASSSGTPRSGYTF. CDR3 bases: TGTGCCAGCAGTTCCGGGACACCCAGGTCTGGCTACACCTTC.

V and J are TRBV27 and TRBJ2-7; 15 positions match TRBD2. V lost 4 bases, J lost 7 bases, and 14 bases stayed unmatched. Germline-derived CDR1 and CDR2 are MNHEY and SMNVEV (reference sequence). The CDR3 has 18 amino acids. As DNA, the CDR3 is TGTGCCAGCAGTTGGGGACTAGCGGGAGGACAATCCCCTAGGGAGCAGTACTTC. This translates into CASSWGLAGGQSPREQYF.

The chain links TRBV27 to TRBJ2-7; 9 bases agree with TRBD2. The germline V gene has CDR1 MNHEY and CDR2 SMNVEV (reference sequence). The V segment lost 4 bases and the J segment 4 bases; nucleotides outside the gene matches: 14. The CDR3 spans 17 residues. This CDR3 is CASSSRIRTSDAYEQYF. The CDR3 DNA reads TGTGCCAGCAGTTCCCGAATCAGGACTAGCGATGCGTACGAGCAGTACTTC.

This clone occurred once. The chain employs TRBV7-6 and TRBJ2-7, with D possibly TRBD1 on 5 matching bases. This CDR3 region has 14 residues. Germline V gene data show CDR1 as SGHVS and CDR2 as FNYEAQ. Trimming removed 3 bases from V and 6 bases from J, with 15 bases in between. CDR3 bases: TGTGCCAGCAGCTTGGTCCAGGGAATGAGCGAGCAGTACTTC. Amino acid sequence: CASSLVQGMSEQYF.

The chain uses TRBV28 and TRBJ2-1; D ambiguous. The germline V gene encodes CDR1 MDHEN and CDR2 SYDVKM. Trimming shortened V by 6 bases and J by 8 bases, and 14 bases separated the two germline ends. CDR3 size: 13 residues. The CDR3: CASSPLLFDEQFF. CDR3 DNA sequence: TGTGCCAGCAGCCCCCTATTGTTCGATGAGCAGTTCTTC.

The chain uses TRBV18 and TRBJ2-7; no clear D gene. Germline-derived CDR1 and CDR2 are KGHSH and LQKENI. V gave up 2 bases and J gave up 2 bases, with 16 bases separating them. The CDR3 is made up of 16 amino acids. The CDR3 DNA sequence: TGTGCCAGCTCACCAAACCTAGTGATCGCCACCTACGAGCAGTACTTC. This sequence encodes CASSPNLVIATYEQYF.

The CDR3 sequence is CSVERQGTDTQYF. CDR3 bases: TGCAGCGTTGAGAGACAGGGGACAGATACGCAGTATTTT. The chain has TRBV29-1 and TRBJ2-3, with 8 bases identical to TRBD1. With 3 bases clipped from V and 3 bases from J, the junction kept 2 bases outside the gene matches. CDR1 and CDR2 (germline): SQVTM, ANQGSEA. The CDR3 is 13 amino acids.

The chain combines TRBV7-2 with TRBJ2-3, with 16 bases that match TRBD2. This CDR3 region has 19 residues. Per germline, CDR1 SGHTA and CDR2 FQGNSA. Losses at the gene ends were 0 bases for V and 4 bases for J; bases not matched to a gene: 7. The CDR3 coding sequence is TGTGCCAGCAGCTTAGCGGGACTAGCGGGGGGGCTTATGTCAGATACGCAGTATTTT. Translation: CASSLAGLAGGLMSDTQYF.

J is TRBJ1-6 and V is TRBV6-6; D uncertain. The germline CDR1 and CDR2 sequences are MNHNY and SVGAGI (reference sequence). The CDR3 extends over 15 amino acids. V lost 0 bases and J 8 bases, leaving 11 bases between the germline ends. The CDR3 region is CASSYSSLVDSPLHF. DNA for the CDR3: TGTGCCAGCAGTTACTCGAGCTTGGTGGATTCACCCCTCCACTTT.

The V call is TRBV19, the J call TRBJ2-3, with TRBD2 matching 12 bases. The V segment lost 5 bases and the J segment 4 bases; nucleotides outside the gene matches: 7. The germline V gene encodes CDR1 LNHDA and CDR2 SQIVND (reference sequence). The CDR3 runs to 16 residues. CDR3 sequence reads: CASSALTSGRADTQYF. The DNA of the CDR3 is TGTGCCAGTAGTGCATTGACTAGCGGGAGAGCAGATACGCAGTATTTT.

The rearrangement uses TRBV5-6 and TRBJ1-1, with D maybe TRBD1 (6 bases). The CDR3 is 16 amino acids. V shed 0 bases and J shed 5 bases, with 17 bases lying between them. Per germline, CDR1 SGHDT and CDR2 YYEEEE. CDR3 nucleotide sequence: TGTGCCAGCAGCTTGGTGGTGGGGGCAGGGGCTACTGAAGCTTTCTTT. Residues: CASSLVVGAGATEAFF.

This sequence joins TRBV7-6 and TRBJ2-2; 9 bases map to TRBD1. Germline V gene sequence: CDR1 SGHVS, CDR2 FNYEAQ. This CDR3 is built from 15 residues. The J segment lost 6 bases and the V segment lost 5 bases, leaving 7 bases of the junction unmatched. This chain's CDR3 is CASSNRQGGAGELFF. Here the CDR3 DNA reads TGTGCCAGCAGCAACCGACAGGGGGGTGCCGGGGAGCTGTTTTTT.

This CDR3 is CASSAPSNTGSGNQPQHF. The CDR3, as DNA: TGTGCCAGCAGTGCACCGAGTAACACAGGGTCTGGCAATCAGCCCCAGCATTTT. The J gene is TRBJ1-5, the V gene TRBV28, with D perhaps matching TRBD1 (6 bases). V was cut by 5 bases and J by 2 bases, with 22 bases left in between. The CDR3 totals 18 residues. In germline, CDR1 is MDHEN, CDR2 SYDVKM.

This chain uses TRBV5-1 with TRBJ2-3, with D unresolved. The CDR3 extends over 14 amino acids. Trimming took off 2 bases at V and 1 base at J, with 8 bases between the two ends. Germline assignment: CDR1 SGHRS and CDR2 YFSETQ. CDR3 protein: CASSFSSGTDTQYF. CDR3 sequence (DNA): TGCGCCAGCAGCTTTAGCTCGGGCACAGATACGCAGTATTTT.

This clone was seen a handful of times. The J gene is TRBJ1-2, the V gene TRBV15; 8 bases fit TRBD1. Trimming cost V 1 base and J 8 bases; bases outside gene matches: 9. This CDR3 has 15 amino acids. Germline assignment: CDR1 LNHNV and CDR2 YYDKDF (reference sequence). CDR3 coding DNA: TGTGCCACCAGCAGAGGTCGGGACAGGCGCGTCGGCTACACCTTC. Its translation is CATSRGRDRRVGYTF.

The genes are TRBV24-1 and TRBJ1-4, with no clear D. CDR3 length: 15 residues. The V end lost 3 bases, the J end lost 2 bases, and 9 bases lay between the germline ends. Germline CDR1 reads KGHDR; CDR2 reads SFDVKD. Here the CDR3 DNA reads TGTGCCACCAGTGATGCCGCGGTGACTAATGAAAAACTGTTTTTT. It specifies CATSDAAVTNEKLFF.

The rearrangement joins TRBV23-1 to TRBJ1-4; 9 bases map to TRBD1. TRBV23-1 is an open reading frame, and its role is uncertain. The CDR3 extends over 17 amino acids. The trim removed 2 bases at V and 5 bases at J, leaving 9 bases unmatched. The chain's CDR3 is CASSQGKSGTGNEKLFF. The CDR3 DNA follows: TGCGCCAGCAGTCAAGGGAAGAGCGGGACAGGGAATGAAAAACTGTTTTTT.